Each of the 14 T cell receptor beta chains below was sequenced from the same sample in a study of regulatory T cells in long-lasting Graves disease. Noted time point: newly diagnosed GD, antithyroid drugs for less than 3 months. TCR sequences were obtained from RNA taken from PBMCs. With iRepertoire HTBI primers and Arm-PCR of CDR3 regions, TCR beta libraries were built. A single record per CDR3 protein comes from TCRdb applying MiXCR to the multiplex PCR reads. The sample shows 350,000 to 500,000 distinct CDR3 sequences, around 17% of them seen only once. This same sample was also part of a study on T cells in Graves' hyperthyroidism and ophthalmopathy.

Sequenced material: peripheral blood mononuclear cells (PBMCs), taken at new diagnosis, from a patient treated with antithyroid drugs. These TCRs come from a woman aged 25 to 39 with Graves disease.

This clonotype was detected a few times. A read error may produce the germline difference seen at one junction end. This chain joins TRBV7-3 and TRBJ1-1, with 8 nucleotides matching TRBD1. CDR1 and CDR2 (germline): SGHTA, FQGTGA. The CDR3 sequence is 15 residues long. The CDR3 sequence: CAGSPQPGGDTEAFF. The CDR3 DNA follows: TGTGCCGGCAGCCCCCAACCAGGGGGCGACACTGAAGCTTTCTTT.

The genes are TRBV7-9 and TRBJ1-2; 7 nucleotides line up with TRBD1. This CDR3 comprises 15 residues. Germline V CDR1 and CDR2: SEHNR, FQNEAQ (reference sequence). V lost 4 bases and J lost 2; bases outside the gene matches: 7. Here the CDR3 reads CASSSRDSPNYGYTF. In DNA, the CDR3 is TGTGCCAGCAGCTCTCGGGACAGCCCCAACTATGGCTACACCTTC.

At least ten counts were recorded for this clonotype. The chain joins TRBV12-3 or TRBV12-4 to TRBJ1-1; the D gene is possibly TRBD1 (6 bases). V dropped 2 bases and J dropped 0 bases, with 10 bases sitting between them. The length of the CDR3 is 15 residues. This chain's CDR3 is CASSLWTDLNTEAFF. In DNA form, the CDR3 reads TGTGCCAGCAGTTTATGGACAGACTTGAACACTGAAGCTTTCTTT.

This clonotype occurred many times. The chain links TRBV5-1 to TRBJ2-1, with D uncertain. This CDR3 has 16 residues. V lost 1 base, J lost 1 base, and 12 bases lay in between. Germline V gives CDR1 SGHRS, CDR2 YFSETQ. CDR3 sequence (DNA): TGCGCCAGCAGCTTGAGGGCAGAGACTTCCTACAATGAGCAGTTCTTC. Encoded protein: CASSLRAETSYNEQFF.

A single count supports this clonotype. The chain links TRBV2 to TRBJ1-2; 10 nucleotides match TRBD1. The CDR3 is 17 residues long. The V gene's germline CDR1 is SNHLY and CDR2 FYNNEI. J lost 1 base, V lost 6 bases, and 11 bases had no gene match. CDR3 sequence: CASSQGVGQGGNYGYTF. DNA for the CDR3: TGTGCCAGCAGCCAAGGAGTAGGACAGGGGGGTAACTATGGCTACACCTTC.

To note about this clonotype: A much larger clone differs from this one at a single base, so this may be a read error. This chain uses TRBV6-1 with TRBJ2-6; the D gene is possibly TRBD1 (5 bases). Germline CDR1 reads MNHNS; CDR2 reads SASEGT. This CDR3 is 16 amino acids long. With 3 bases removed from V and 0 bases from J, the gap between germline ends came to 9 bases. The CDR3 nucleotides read TGTGCCAGCAGTGACCCAGGGAACTCTGGGGCCAACGTCCTGACTTTC. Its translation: CASSDPGNSGANVLTF.

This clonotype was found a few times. The CDR3 DNA reads as TGTGCCAGCAGCGTAGCTCCTGGGTTGAACACTGAAGCTTTCTTT. It encodes CASSVAPGLNTEAFF. This rearrangement joins TRBV9 to TRBJ1-1; no clear D. Germline lookup yields CDR1 SGDLS and CDR2 YYNGEE. The CDR3 spans 15 residues. The V and J ends lost 0 bases and 0 bases respectively, with 9 bases between them.

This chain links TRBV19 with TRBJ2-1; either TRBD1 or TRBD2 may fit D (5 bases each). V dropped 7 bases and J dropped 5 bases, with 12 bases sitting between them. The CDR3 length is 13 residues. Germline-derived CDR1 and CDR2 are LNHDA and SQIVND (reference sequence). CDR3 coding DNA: TGTGCCAGTACAGACTGGGACGACAATGAGCAGTTCTTC. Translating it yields CASTDWDDNEQFF.

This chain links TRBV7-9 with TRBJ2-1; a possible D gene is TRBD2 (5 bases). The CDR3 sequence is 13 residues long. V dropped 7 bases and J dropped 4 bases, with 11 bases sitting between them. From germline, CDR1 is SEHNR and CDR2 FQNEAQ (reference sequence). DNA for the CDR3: TGTGCCAGCATCCGGGGTCTGTACAATGAGCAGTTCTTC. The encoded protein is CASIRGLYNEQFF.

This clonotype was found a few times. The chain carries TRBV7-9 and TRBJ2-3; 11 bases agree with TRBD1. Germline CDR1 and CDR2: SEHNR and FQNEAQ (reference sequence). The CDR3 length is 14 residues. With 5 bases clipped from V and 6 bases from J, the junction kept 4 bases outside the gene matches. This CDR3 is CASSRTGGWDTQYF. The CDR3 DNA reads TGTGCCAGCAGCCGGACAGGGGGCTGGGATACGCAGTATTTT.

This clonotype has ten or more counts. The CDR3 loop reads CASSYGSGRINSPLHF. CDR3 DNA sequence: TGTGCCAGCAGTTACGGGTCAGGGCGGATAAATTCACCCCTCCACTTT. This rearrangement joins TRBV6-2 or TRBV6-3 to TRBJ1-6, with a possible D match to TRBD1 (5 bases). V lost 2 bases, J lost 7 bases, and 15 bases lay in between. Germline CDR1 reads MNHEY; CDR2 reads SVGEGT. The length of the CDR3 is 16 residues.

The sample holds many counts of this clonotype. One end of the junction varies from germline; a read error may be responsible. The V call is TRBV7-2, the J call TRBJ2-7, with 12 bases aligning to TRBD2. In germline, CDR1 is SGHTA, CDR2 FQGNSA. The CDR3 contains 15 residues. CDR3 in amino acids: CASSRTSGTSYKQYF. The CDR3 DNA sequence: TGTGCCAGCAGCCGGACTAGCGGGACCTCCTACAAGCAGTACTTC.

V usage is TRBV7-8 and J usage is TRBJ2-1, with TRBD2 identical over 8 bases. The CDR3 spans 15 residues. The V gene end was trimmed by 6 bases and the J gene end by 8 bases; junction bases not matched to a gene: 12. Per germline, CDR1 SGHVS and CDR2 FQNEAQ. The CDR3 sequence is CASSSTGLVFYEQFF. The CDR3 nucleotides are TGTGCCAGCAGTTCAACGGGACTAGTCTTTTATGAGCAGTTCTTC.

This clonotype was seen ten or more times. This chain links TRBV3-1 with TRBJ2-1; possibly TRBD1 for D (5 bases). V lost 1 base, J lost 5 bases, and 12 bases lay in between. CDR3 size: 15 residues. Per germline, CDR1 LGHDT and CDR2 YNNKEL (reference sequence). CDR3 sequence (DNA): TGTGCCAGCAGCCAAGGGACACCCCAGAACAATGAGCAGTTCTTC. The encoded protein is CASSQGTPQNNEQFF.